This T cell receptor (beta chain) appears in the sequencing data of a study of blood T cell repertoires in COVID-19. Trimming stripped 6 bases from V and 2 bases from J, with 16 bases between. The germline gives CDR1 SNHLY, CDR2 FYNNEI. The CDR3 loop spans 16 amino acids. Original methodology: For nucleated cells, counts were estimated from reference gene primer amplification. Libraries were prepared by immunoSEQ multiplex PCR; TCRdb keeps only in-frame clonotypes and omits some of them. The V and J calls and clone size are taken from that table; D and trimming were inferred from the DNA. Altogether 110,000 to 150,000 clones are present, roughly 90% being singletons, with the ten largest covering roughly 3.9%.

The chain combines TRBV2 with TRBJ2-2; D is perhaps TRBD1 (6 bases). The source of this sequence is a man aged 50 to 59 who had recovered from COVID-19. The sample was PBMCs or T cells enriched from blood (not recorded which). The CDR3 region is CASSNFGTLNTGELFF. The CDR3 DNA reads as TGTGCCAGCAGCAACTTTGGGACACTCAACACCGGGGAGCTGTTTTTT.